The rows below give T cell receptor beta chains drawn from one sample of a study of blood T cell repertoires in COVID-19. Assay: immunoSEQ multiplex PCR; the TCRdb copy retains only in-frame clones and omits some. The sample contains roughly 180,000 clones, roughly 90% of which appear only once. Sequenced material: peripheral blood. Receptors were obtained from a man in his 70s with active or convalescent COVID-19. The CDR3 runs from the conserved cysteine through the conserved F or W. D genes are given only for firm matches. Only some rows state a clone size, as once, few, many or a class for expanded clones.

v_call,clone_size,j_call,d_call,cdr3_aa,cdr3_nt
TRBV7-2,once,TRBJ1-5,TRBD1,CASSLTGLFTQPQHF,TGTGCCAGCAGCTTGACAGGGCTTTTTACGCAGCCCCAGCATTTT
TRBV24-1,once,TRBJ1-2,.,CATSEPGNYGYTF,TGTGCCACCAGTGAGCCGGGAAACTATGGCTACACCTTC
TRBV18,.,TRBJ1-1,.,CASSPGGGYTEAFF,TGTGCCAGCTCACCAGGGGGGGGGTACACTGAAGCTTTCTTT
TRBV9,.,TRBJ1-6,.,CASSVDQRNSPLHF,TGTGCCAGCAGCGTAGATCAGAGGAATTCACCCCTCCACTTT
TRBV28,.,TRBJ1-1,.,CASSFWSGRADPMNTEAFF,TGTGCCAGCAGTTTTTGGTCGGGGAGGGCAGACCCAATGAACACTGAAGCTTTCTTT
TRBV5-1,.,TRBJ1-2,.,CASSFRDSGYTF,TGCGCCAGCAGCTTCCGGGACTCTGGCTACACCTTC
TRBV7-9,once,TRBJ1-1,.,CASSLRVRTDAEAFF,TGTGCCAGCAGCTTAAGGGTTAGGACAGACGCTGAAGCTTTCTTT
TRBV6-2/TRBV6-3,.,TRBJ2-7,.,CASSSHPPGVAVSYEQYF,TGTGCCAGCAGTTCCCACCCCCCGGGGGTAGCGGTCTCCTACGAGCAGTACTTC
TRBV28,.,TRBJ1-4,.,CASSPDRLTNEKLFF,TGTGCCAGCAGCCCCGACAGGTTAACTAATGAAAAACTGTTTTTT
TRBV7-9,.,TRBJ1-1,TRBD1,CASRPTGLPEAFF,TGTGCCAGCAGACCGACAGGGCTCCCTGAAGCTTTCTTT
TRBV7-2,.,TRBJ2-3,.,CASGRAGAADTQYF,TGTGCCAGCGGCAGGGCGGGGGCGGCAGATACGCAGTATTTT
TRBV7-9,.,TRBJ1-3,.,CASSLGHAQNTIYF,TGTGCCAGCAGCTTAGGACACGCTCAAAACACCATATATTTT
TRBV12-3/TRBV12-4,.,TRBJ2-7,.,CASSGQSSTEQYF,TGTGCCAGCAGCGGACAGTCTTCAACCGAGCAGTACTTC
TRBV6-5,few,TRBJ1-5,.,CASRPLTVGNQPQHF,TGTGCCAGCAGACCCCTCACGGTGGGCAATCAGCCCCAGCATTTT
TRBV5-4,.,TRBJ2-7,TRBD1,CASSLAIGQGPREQYF,TGTGCCAGCAGCTTGGCCATTGGACAGGGGCCTCGCGAGCAGTACTTC
TRBV7-3,.,TRBJ1-2,.,CASSRRGGTGSTF,TGTGCCAGCAGCCGAAGGGGGGGAACGGGTTCCACCTTC
TRBV5-1,once,TRBJ1-1,TRBD1,CASSIRDRGRGTEAFF,TGCGCCAGCAGTATCCGGGACAGGGGTCGGGGCACTGAAGCTTTCTTT
TRBV5-4,.,TRBJ1-3,TRBD1,CASSPTQGAYGNTIYF,TGTGCCAGCAGCCCGACGCAGGGGGCATACGGAAACACCATATATTTT